This passage covers 25 T cell receptor beta chains from one sample sequenced in a study of T cells after posttransplantation cyclophosphamide. Clones were sequenced by immunoSEQ multiplex PCR, and TCRdb holds only the in-frame ones, with some missing. The data contain 50,000 to 60,000 clones, 94% of them singletons. Material for sequencing was PBMCs. The receptors originated from a woman younger than 45 in good health and a related stem cell transplant donor.

The chain employs TRBV4-2 and TRBJ2-2; TRBD2 might be the D (6 bases). V lost 2 bases and J 5 bases, leaving 9 bases between the germline ends. Germline V gene lookup returns CDR1 LGHNA and CDR2 YNFKEQ. This CDR3 is built from 14 residues. The CDR3: CASSQLRGTGELFF. In DNA form, the CDR3 reads TGTGCCAGCAGCCAACTACGGGGGACCGGGGAGCTGTTTTTT.

The genes are TRBV7-7 and TRBJ2-2, with D perhaps matching TRBD2 (6 bases). The CDR3 covers 13 residues. Germline V gene sequence: CDR1 SSHAT, CDR2 FNYEAQ (reference sequence). The V end was cut by 10 bases, the J end by 5 bases, with 14 bases between. The CDR3 nucleotides read TGTGCCACCCCGGGACTTCAGACCGGGGAGCTGTTTTTT. This translates into CATPGLQTGELFF.

The genes are TRBV6-5 and TRBJ2-6; weak D call: TRBD1 (6 bases). The V end was cut by 5 bases, the J end by 1 base, with 9 bases between. Looked up from germline, CDR1 is MNHEY and CDR2 is SVGAGI. The CDR3 is made up of 15 amino acids. The CDR3 DNA reads TGTGCCAGCAGTGTACAGGGTTCTGGGGCCAACGTCCTGACTTTC. Its protein product is CASSVQGSGANVLTF.

This sequence joins TRBV11-2 and TRBJ2-3; 7 bases are shared with TRBD2. From germline, CDR1 is SGHAT and CDR2 FQNNGV. Trimming removed 6 bases from V and 2 bases from J; junction bases left unmatched: 8. CDR3 length equals 15 residues. CDR3 region: CASRAAGIPTDTQYF. The CDR3 DNA reads TGTGCCAGCAGGGCAGCGGGGATACCCACAGATACGCAGTATTTT.

The genes are TRBV21-1 and TRBJ1-2; TRBD1, as called in the table, went unchecked against the DNA. TRBV21-1 has pseudogene status. The CDR3 is made up of 14 amino acids. CDR3 region: CASRKQGKCYGYTF. The CDR3 coding sequence is TGTGCCAGCAGAAAACAGGGGAAGTGCTATGGCTACACCTTC.

This chain uses TRBV5-1 with TRBJ2-3; the D is unclear. CDR3 size: 14 residues. CDR1 is SGHRS, CDR2 YFSETQ, per germline. Deletions cut 0 bases from V and 0 bases from J, with 5 bases between. CDR3 residues: CASSLGLSTDTQYF. The CDR3 DNA follows: TGCGCCAGCAGCTTGGGACTGAGCACAGATACGCAGTATTTT.

This chain connects TRBV6-5 to TRBJ1-2, with 10 bases that match TRBD1. The V gene end was trimmed by 6 bases and the J gene end by 1 base; junction bases not matched to a gene: 5. CDR3 length equals 15 residues. Germline V lookup: CDR1 MNHEY, CDR2 SVGAGI. The chain's CDR3 is CASRLDRGINYGYTF. The CDR3 DNA sequence: TGTGCCAGCAGACTGGACAGGGGGATTAACTATGGCTACACCTTC.

This chain links TRBV18 with TRBJ1-2, with D unclear. This CDR3 is 12 amino acids long. V lost 3 bases and J lost 5, with 7 bases in between. Germline V gene sequence: CDR1 KGHSH, CDR2 LQKENI. CDR3 protein: CASSPGRYGYTF. As DNA, the CDR3 is TGTGCCAGCTCACCGGGGAGATATGGCTACACCTTC.

J is TRBJ2-7 and V is TRBV10-3, with TRBD1 identical over 11 bases. In germline, CDR1 is ENHRY, CDR2 SYGVKD. The V segment lost 6 bases and the J segment 4 bases; nucleotides outside the gene matches: 2. The CDR3 sequence is 13 residues long. The CDR3 DNA is TGTGCCATCAGGGGACAGGGGGAGTACGAGCAGTACTTC. It is translated as CAIRGQGEYEQYF.

This clone was counted a single time. The chain carries TRBV6-1 and TRBJ2-5; TRBD2 is a possible D gene (6 bases). The CDR3 loop spans 13 amino acids. CDR1 is MNHNS and CDR2 is SASEGT in the germline V gene. V shed 6 bases and J shed 5 bases, with 13 bases lying between them. The CDR3 loop reads CASRSRAGETQYF. The CDR3 DNA is TGTGCCAGCAGGTCTAGGGCGGGGGAGACCCAGTACTTC.

This chain uses TRBV30 with TRBJ1-6; no firm D call. The germline V and J ends were trimmed by 4 bases and 6 bases, with 10 bases remaining between them. Germline loops: CDR1 GTSNPN, CDR2 SVGIG (reference sequence). The CDR3 contains 13 residues. The CDR3 bases are TGTGCCTGGAAGGCGACGGGTAATTCACCCCTCCACTTT. The encoded protein is CAWKATGNSPLHF.

This clone has just a few counts. This sequence joins TRBV6-5 and TRBJ2-3; 11 positions agree with TRBD2. The germline CDR1 and CDR2 sequences are MNHEY and SVGAGI. The CDR3 has 15 residues. With V trimmed by 5 bases and J by 9 bases, 10 bases remained unmatched. Here the CDR3 DNA reads TGTGCCAGCAGTAAAATAGCGGGGGGGCAGGGAACGCAGTATTTT. Its translation is CASSKIAGGQGTQYF.

J is TRBJ1-1 and V is TRBV19; 7 bases line up with TRBD1. The CDR3 is 14 residues long. Germline CDR1 LNHDA, CDR2 SQIVND (reference sequence). J gave up 1 base and V 3 bases, and 2 bases lay outside the gene matches. As DNA, the CDR3 is TGTGCCAGTAGTATCGGGACAGCGAACACTGAAGCTTTCTTT. It is translated as CASSIGTANTEAFF. Full variable domain (rest looked up from reference TRBV19 and TRBJ1-1): DGGITQSPKYLFRKEGQNVTLSCEQNLNHDAMYWYRQDPGQGLRLIYYSQIVNDFQKGDIAEGYSVSREKKESFPLTVTSAQKNPTAFYLCASSIGTANTEAFFGQGTRLTVV.

With respect to this clone: The junction departs from the called germline gene at one end, perhaps through a read error. This chain links TRBV6-1 with TRBJ1-6, with TRBD1 identical over 8 bases. The germline CDR1 and CDR2 sequences are MNHNS and SASEGT. This CDR3 has 14 residues. The chain's CDR3 is CASREGTGNSPLHF. Here the CDR3 DNA reads TGTGCCAGCAGGGAAGGGACAGGAAATTCACCCCTCCACTTT.

The chain employs TRBV27 and TRBJ1-5, with TRBD1 as a possible D gene (6 bases). CDR1 is MNHEY, CDR2 SMNVEV, per germline (reference sequence). Trimming removed 0 bases at V and 4 bases at J, with 13 bases between. This CDR3 has 16 amino acids. The CDR3 region is CASSLSGASRNQPQHF. Here the CDR3 DNA reads TGTGCCAGCAGTTTATCGGGGGCGTCCAGAAATCAGCCCCAGCATTTT.

The V and J genes are TRBV7-2 and TRBJ1-3; D perhaps matches TRBD1 (5 bases). Between the trimmed V and J ends, which lost 1 base and 2 bases, there was a span of 9 bases. CDR3 length: 15 amino acids. CDR1 is SGHTA and CDR2 is FQGNSA in the germline V gene. CDR3 nucleotides: TGTGCCAGCAGCTTAGGCGGGGCGGCTGGAAACACCATATATTTT. It is translated as CASSLGGAAGNTIYF.

The genes are TRBV5-1 and TRBJ2-1, with 9 bases identical to TRBD1. CDR1 and CDR2 from the germline V gene are SGHRS and YFSETQ. The trim removed 5 bases at V and 2 bases at J, leaving 8 bases unmatched. This CDR3 is built from 16 residues. CDR3 loop: CASSLRQGGTYNEQFF. DNA of the CDR3: TGCGCCAGCAGTCTTCGACAGGGGGGCACCTACAATGAGCAGTTCTTC.

V is TRBV4-3 and J is TRBJ1-4; the D is unclear. V shed 1 base and J shed 6 bases, with 12 bases lying between them. The CDR3 has 15 residues. The germline gives CDR1 LGHNA, CDR2 YSLEER. Written as DNA, the CDR3 is TGCGCCAGCAGCCAAGGGGGAGGTTGGGATGAAAAACTGTTTTTT. It is translated as CASSQGGGWDEKLFF.

This chain links TRBV28 with TRBJ1-5; 8 nucleotides match TRBD1. The junction had 9 bases not matched to a gene; V was cut back by 7 bases and J by 4 bases. Germline lookup yields CDR1 MDHEN and CDR2 SYDVKM. The CDR3 is 15 amino acids. The CDR3 here is CASKLDRAQNQPQHF. Here the CDR3 DNA reads TGTGCCAGCAAGCTGGACAGGGCACAGAATCAGCCCCAGCATTTT.

The chain joins TRBV7-2 to TRBJ1-5; D is uncertain. This CDR3 has 13 residues. Trimming left V 5 bases short and J 3 bases short, with 8 bases between. Germline values: CDR1 SGHTA, CDR2 FQGNSA. For the CDR3, the DNA is TGTGCCAGCAGCGAGGAGGTCAATCAGCCCCAGCATTTT. Translated, it gives CASSEEVNQPQHF.

The chain couples TRBV7-6 to TRBJ1-1; 9 nucleotides agree with TRBD1. CDR3 size: 15 residues. With V trimmed by 5 bases and J by 1 base, 5 bases remained unmatched. Germline assignment: CDR1 SGHVS and CDR2 FNYEAQ. CDR3 sequence: CASSSRQGENTEAFF. CDR3 nucleotide sequence: TGTGCCAGCAGCAGCCGACAGGGGGAGAACACTGAAGCTTTCTTT.

This clone was picked up one time. Written as DNA, the CDR3 is TGTGCCATCAGTGCAGGACTAAGCACAGATACGCAGTATTTT. This encodes CAISAGLSTDTQYF. J is TRBJ2-3 and V is TRBV10-3; D is perhaps TRBD2 (6 bases). V lost 4 bases to trimming and J lost 0 bases, with 8 bases between them. There are 14 residues in the CDR3. Germline loops: CDR1 ENHRY, CDR2 SYGVKD.

The chain uses TRBV30 and TRBJ1-6; unclear D gene. V lost 5 bases to trimming and J lost 7 bases, with 18 bases between them. CDR1 and CDR2 (germline): GTSNPN, SVGIG (reference sequence). This CDR3 is 15 amino acids long. The CDR3 reads CAWLGDFRPNSPLHF. The CDR3 nucleotides read TGTGCCTGGCTTGGAGATTTTCGGCCCAATTCACCCCTCCACTTT.

This clone came up once. Other nucleotide sequences in the sample specify the same CDR3. The J gene is TRBJ2-3, the V gene TRBV7-2, with D perhaps matching TRBD2 (5 bases). The CDR3 spans 14 residues. CDR1 is SGHTA, CDR2 FQGNSA, per germline. V gave up 8 bases and J gave up 0 bases, with 12 bases separating them. The CDR3: CASSGGLSTDTQYF. The CDR3, as DNA: TGTGCCAGCTCGGGCGGACTTAGCACAGATACGCAGTATTTT.

CDR3 in DNA: TGTGCCAGCAGCCCGGGACAGGGGATGTACGAGCAGTACTTC. Its protein product is CASSPGQGMYEQYF. The chain has TRBV9 and TRBJ2-7, with 10 bases aligning to TRBD1. Germline CDR1 SGDLS, CDR2 YYNGEE. The CDR3 loop spans 14 amino acids. V was clipped by 4 bases and J by 4 bases; unmatched bases: 5.